This TCR beta chain originates from a study of T cell responses to AZD1222 COVID-19 vaccine. Only in-frame clones appear in the TCRdb table, and some are missing; sequencing was by immunoSEQ multiplex PCR. The sample gives roughly 120,000 clones, more than 85% of which show up once; over 2.5% is in the top ten. The CDR3 is made up of 12 amino acids. CDR1 is LGHNA, CDR2 YNFKEQ, per germline. Trimming took off 2 bases at V and 7 bases at J, with 6 bases between the two ends. As concerns this clone: Its antigen is as yet unknown.

Study outcomes and limitations: Breadth and depth of Spike-specific TCRs rose after two AZD1222 doses.

The origin of this receptor is an adult in good health. This material consisted of peripheral blood, taken on day 0 of AZD1222 vaccination. The chain links TRBV4-2 to TRBJ2-1; D gene uncertain. CDR3 in amino acids: CASSQRANEQFF. The CDR3 DNA reads TGTGCCAGCAGCCAAAGAGCTAATGAGCAGTTCTTC.